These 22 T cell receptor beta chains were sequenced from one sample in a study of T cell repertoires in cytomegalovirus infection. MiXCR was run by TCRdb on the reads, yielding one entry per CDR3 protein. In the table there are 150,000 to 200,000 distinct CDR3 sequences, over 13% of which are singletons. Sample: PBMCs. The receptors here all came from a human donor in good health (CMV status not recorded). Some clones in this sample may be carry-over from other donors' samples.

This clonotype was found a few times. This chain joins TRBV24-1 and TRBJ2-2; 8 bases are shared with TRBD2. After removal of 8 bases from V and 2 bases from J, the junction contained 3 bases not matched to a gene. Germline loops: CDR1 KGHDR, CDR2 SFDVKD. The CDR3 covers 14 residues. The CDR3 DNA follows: TGTGCCACCACCGGGAGGGCCAACACCGGGGAGCTGTTTTTT. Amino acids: CATTGRANTGELFF.

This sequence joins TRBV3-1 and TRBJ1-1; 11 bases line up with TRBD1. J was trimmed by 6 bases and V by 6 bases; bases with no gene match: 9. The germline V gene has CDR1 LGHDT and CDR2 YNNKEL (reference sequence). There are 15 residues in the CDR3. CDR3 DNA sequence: TGTGCCAGCAGGCATCGGGACAGGGGGGAGCCTGAAGCTTTCTTT. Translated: CASRHRDRGEPEAFF.

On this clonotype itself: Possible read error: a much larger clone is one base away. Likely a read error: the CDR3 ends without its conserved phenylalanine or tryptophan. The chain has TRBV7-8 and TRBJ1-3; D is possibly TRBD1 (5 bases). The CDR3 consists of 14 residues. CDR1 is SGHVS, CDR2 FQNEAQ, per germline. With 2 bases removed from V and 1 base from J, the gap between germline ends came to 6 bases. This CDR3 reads CASSLRGSGNTIYV. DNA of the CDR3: TGTGCCAGCAGCTTAAGGGGATCTGGAAACACCATATATGTT.

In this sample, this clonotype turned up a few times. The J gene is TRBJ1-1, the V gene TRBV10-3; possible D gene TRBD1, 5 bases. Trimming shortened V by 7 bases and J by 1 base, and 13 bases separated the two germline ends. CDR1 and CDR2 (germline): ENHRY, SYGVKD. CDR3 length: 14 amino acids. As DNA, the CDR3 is TGTGCCATCACCACGGACAACCCGAACACTGAAGCTTTCTTT. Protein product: CAITTDNPNTEAFF.

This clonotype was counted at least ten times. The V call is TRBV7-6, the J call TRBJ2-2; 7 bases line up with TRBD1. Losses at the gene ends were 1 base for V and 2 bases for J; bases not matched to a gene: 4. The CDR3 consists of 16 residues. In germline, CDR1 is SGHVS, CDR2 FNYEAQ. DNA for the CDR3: TGTGCCAGCAGCTTAGTCGAGGGGGCAAACACCGGGGAGCTGTTTTTT. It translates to CASSLVEGANTGELFF.

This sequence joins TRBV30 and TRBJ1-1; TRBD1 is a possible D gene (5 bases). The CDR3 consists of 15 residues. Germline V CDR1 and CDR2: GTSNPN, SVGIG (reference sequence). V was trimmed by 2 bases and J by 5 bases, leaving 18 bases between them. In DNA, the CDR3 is TGTGCCTGGAGTCCCCCCGGGACCCCCGGGACTGAAGCTTTCTTT. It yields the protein CAWSPPGTPGTEAFF.

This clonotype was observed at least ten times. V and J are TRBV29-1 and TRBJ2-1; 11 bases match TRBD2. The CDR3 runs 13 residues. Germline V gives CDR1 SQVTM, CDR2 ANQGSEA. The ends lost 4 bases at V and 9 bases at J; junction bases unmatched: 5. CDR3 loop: CSVVLAGAGEQFF. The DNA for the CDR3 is TGCAGCGTTGTACTAGCGGGAGCAGGTGAGCAGTTCTTC.

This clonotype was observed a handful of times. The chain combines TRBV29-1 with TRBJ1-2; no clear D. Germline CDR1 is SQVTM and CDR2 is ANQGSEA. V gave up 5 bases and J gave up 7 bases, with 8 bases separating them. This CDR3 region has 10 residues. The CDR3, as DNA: TGCAGCGTTTCCGAAAGTGGCTACACCTTC. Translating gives CSVSESGYTF.

CDR3 DNA: TGCGCCAGCAGCTTGGTTAAGGTTGACGAGCAGTACTTC. It translates to CASSLVKVDEQYF. The V gene is TRBV5-1, the J gene TRBJ2-7; no definite D call. Germline CDR1 is SGHRS and CDR2 is YFSETQ. This CDR3 has 13 residues. The V gene lost 0 bases and the J gene lost 5 bases, with 9 bases spanning the gap.

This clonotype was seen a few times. Written as DNA, the CDR3 is TGCGCCAGCAGCCCCCTGGGCGGGGATGGTTCACCCCTCCACTTT. It is translated as CASSPLGGDGSPLHF. The chain couples TRBV4-1 to TRBJ1-6; D is ambiguous. Germline lookup yields CDR1 MGHRA and CDR2 YSYEKL. This CDR3 has 15 amino acids. V lost 4 bases, J lost 9 bases, and 16 bases lay in between.

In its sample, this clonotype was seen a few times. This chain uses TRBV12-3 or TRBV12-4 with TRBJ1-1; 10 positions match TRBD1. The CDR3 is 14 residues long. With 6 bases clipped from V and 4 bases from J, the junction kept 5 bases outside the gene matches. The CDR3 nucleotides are TGTGCCAGCAGACGGACAGGGGGAATCACTGAAGCTTTCTTT. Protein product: CASRRTGGITEAFF.

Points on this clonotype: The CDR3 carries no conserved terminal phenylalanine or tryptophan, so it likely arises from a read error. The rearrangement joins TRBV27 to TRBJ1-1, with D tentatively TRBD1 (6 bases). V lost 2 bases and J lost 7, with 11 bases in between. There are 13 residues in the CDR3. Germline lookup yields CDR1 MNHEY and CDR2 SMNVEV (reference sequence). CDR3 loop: CASSLTGSDEAFV. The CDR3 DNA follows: TGTGCCAGCAGTTTAACAGGGAGCGATGAAGCTTTCGTT.

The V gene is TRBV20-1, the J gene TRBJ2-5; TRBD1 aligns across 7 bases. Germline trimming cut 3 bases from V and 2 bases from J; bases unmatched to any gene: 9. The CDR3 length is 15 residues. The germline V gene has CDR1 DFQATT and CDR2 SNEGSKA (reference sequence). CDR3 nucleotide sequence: TGCAGTGCTAGGGCCCCCGGGACAGCTCAAGAGACCCAGTACTTC. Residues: CSARAPGTAQETQYF.

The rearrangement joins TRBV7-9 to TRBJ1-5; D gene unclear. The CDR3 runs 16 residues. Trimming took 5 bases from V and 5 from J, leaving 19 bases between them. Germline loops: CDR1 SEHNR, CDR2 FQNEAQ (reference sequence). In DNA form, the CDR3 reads TGTGCCAGCAGCCCGAGTTTGTCGCTCCTACATCAGCCCCAGCATTTT. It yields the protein CASSPSLSLLHQPQHF.

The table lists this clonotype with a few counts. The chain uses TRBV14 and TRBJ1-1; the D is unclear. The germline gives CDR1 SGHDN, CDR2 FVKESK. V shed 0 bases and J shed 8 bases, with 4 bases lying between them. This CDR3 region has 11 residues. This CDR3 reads CASSQEQEAFF. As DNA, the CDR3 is TGTGCCAGCAGCCAAGAACAGGAAGCTTTCTTT.

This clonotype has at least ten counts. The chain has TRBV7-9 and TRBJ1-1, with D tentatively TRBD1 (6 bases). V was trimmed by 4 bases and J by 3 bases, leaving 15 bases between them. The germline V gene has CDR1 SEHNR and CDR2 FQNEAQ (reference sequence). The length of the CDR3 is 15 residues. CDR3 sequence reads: CASSSHRDDHTEAFF. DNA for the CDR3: TGTGCCAGCAGCTCCCACAGGGACGATCACACTGAAGCTTTCTTT.

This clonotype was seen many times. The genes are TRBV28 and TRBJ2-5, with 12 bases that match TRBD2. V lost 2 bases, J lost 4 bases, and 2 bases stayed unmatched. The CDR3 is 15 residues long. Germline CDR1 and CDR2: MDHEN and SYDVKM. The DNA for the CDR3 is TGTGCCAGCAGTTTACTAGCGGGAGGGCCAGAGACCCAGTACTTC. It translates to CASSLLAGGPETQYF.

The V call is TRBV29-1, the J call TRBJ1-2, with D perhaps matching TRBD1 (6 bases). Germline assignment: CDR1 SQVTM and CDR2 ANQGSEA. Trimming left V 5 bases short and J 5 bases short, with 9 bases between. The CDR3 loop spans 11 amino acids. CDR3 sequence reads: CSVSRGYGYTF. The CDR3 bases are TGCAGCGTTTCCAGGGGTTATGGCTACACCTTC.

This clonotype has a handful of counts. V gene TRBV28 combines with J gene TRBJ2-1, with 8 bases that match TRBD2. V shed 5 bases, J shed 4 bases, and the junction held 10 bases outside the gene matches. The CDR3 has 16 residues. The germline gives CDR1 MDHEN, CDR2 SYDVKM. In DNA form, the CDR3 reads TGTGCCAGCAGTCGGACTAGCAGTATTAAATACAATGAGCAGTTCTTC. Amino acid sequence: CASSRTSSIKYNEQFF.

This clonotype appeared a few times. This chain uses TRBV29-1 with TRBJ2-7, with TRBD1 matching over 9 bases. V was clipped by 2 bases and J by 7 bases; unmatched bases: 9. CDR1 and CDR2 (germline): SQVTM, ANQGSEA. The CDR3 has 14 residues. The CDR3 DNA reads TGCAGCGTTGAATCCGGGACAGGGCTCCGGGAGCAGTACTTC. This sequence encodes CSVESGTGLREQYF.

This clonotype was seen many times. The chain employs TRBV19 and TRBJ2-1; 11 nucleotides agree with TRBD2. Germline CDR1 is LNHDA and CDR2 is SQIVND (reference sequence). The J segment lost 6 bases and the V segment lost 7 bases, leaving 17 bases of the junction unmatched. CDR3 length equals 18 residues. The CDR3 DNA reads TGTGCCAGTAACCCCTCTAATCTAGCGGGAGGTGTCAGCAATGAGCAGTTCTTC. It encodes CASNPSNLAGGVSNEQFF.

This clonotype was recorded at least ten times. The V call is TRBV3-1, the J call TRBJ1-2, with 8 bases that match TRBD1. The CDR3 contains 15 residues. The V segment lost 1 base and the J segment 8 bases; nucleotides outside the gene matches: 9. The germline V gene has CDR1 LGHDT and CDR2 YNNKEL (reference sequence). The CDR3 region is CASSQVSQGAGGYTF. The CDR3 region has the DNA TGTGCCAGCAGCCAAGTTAGCCAGGGGGCAGGCGGCTACACCTTC.